What follows is one TCR beta chain and its context. This clonotype showed up just a few times. No cognate antigen has been identified for it. Base qualities are missing; no much larger clone stands one base away. This entry is derived from a study of CD8+CD57+ T cells in acquired aplastic anemia (dated by TCRdb to 2016 to 2019). Regarding the study in general: Extracted DNA from sorted CD4+ and CD8+ cells averaged around 3.3 ug, ranging from roughly 0.17 to 27.4 ug. A CD8+CD57+ expansion meant a frequency higher than the mean frequency seen in healthy subjects.

Trimmed from V: 1 base; trimmed from J: 10 bases; junction bases lacking a gene match: 0. In the germline V gene, CDR1 corresponds to SGHVS and CDR2 to FQNEAQ. The CDR3 goes from the cysteine to the phenylalanine over 14 residues. The kept DNA is CDR3 alone, 42 bases in frame from the first base. Genomic DNA served as template for TCR beta VDJ combination and CDR3 sequence profiling. TCR repertoire sequencing was run on an Illumina HiSeq 2000. In the paper's pipeline: Repertoire assessment relied on Simpson's diversity index, CDR3 size and DJ length profiles, and TRBV/TRBJ rearrangement plots. Whichever DNA sequence was most abundant in the deep sequencing data was defined as the immunodominant clone. CDR3 amino acid sequences were screened for sharing across subjects and were compared with published repertoires and the VDJdb database. TCRdb passed the public sequencing reads through fastp at Q25 and MiXCR, retaining productive beta sequences. Entries that share a CDR3 protein sequence are merged under the most common genes and DNA. For this entry, the V and J calls and clone size follow TCRdb and not the study's own pipeline. The sample contains roughly 200,000 distinct CDR3 sequences, approximately 60% of them found a single time. The ten most abundant clones make up about 60% of the sample.

Findings and caveats that apply to the study as a whole: Around 31 CD8+ CDR3 sequences were shared between patients and controls but appeared highly expressed in patients and within their immunodominant clones. No significant difference in CD8+ Simpson's diversity was found between patients and healthy controls (P=0.060).

Flow cytometry had shown CD8+CD57+ cell expansion in the patients selected for sequencing. Severe acquired aplastic anemia was diagnosed in all patients according to International Study of Aplastic Anemia and Agranulocytosis and Camitta criteria. No patient had received any therapy when blood was sampled. In this study, sorted CD4+ and CD8+ T cells from the blood of healthy subjects and of severe aplastic anemia patients had their TCR repertoires deep-sequenced. In the USA, patient enrollment took place under clinicaltrials.gov protocols 00001620, 01623167, 00001397, 00071045, 00081523 and 00961064. Ficoll-Paque density gradient centrifugation was used to isolate peripheral blood mononuclear cells. Before DNA extraction, CD4+ and CD8+ T cells were sorted with FACS or magnetic beads.

The clonotype comes from a human donor with aplastic anemia. The sequence links TRBV7-8 to TRBJ2-1; 14 central bases correspond to TRBD2. Sequenced: sorted CD4+, CD8+, or CD8+CD57+ T cells (not recorded which) from PBMCs. This receptor has the CDR3 CASSLGTSGGEQFF. In nucleotide form, the sequence is TGTGCCAGCAGCTTAGGGACTAGCGGGGGGGAGCAGTTCTTC.